The source of this TCR beta chain is a study of tumor-infiltrating lymphocytes in primary liver carcinoma. Overall study: Staged T1-T3 N0M0, the tumors had sizes that ranged from roughly 4 to 10 cm across. Notes on the study in general: Top-250-clone fractions were significantly higher in tumors than in blood (p = 0.039). Tumor-adjacent and tumor-blood pairs overlapped less than tumor region pairs did.

With regard to this clonotype: Antigen specificity is unknown.

The blood RNA (from unsorted whole blood) was obtained, and germline DNA was also extracted. TCR beta cDNA came from about 450 ng total RNA, primed with a constant-region primer. Sequencing libraries for TCR beta derived from three nested multiplex PCR rounds that used slightly modified ARM-PCR. Each of the first two PCR rounds ran around 10 cycles with TRBV1-TRBV30 forward and C-beta reverse primers. One entry per CDR3 protein results from TCRdb running MiXCR on the multiplex PCR reads. The repertoire includes fewer than 350,000 distinct CDR3 sequences, roughly two thirds of them detected once, and roughly 6% sits in the top ten. The V and J ends lost 7 bases and 2 bases respectively, with 12 bases between them. Per germline, CDR1 SEHNR and CDR2 FQNEAQ (reference sequence). The CDR3 runs to 14 residues.

The sequenced sample was peripheral blood. The chain is built from TRBV7-9 and TRBJ1-5; D remains unclear. This sequence was found in a man in his forties with primary liver carcinoma and hepatitis B virus infection. CDR3 sequence reads: CASNSGVGNQPQHF. In nucleotides, the CDR3 is TGTGCCAGCAATTCCGGGGTTGGCAATCAGCCCCAGCATTTT.